A selection of T cell receptor beta chains follows, all from one sample in a study of technical replicates of blood from four donors. Only in-frame clones appear in the TCRdb table, and some are missing; sequencing was by immunoSEQ multiplex PCR. The data hold 65,000 to 95,000 clones, with 95% to 97% observed a single time. Sequencing was performed on T cells isolated from PBMCs. These receptors originate from a human donor in good health. The CDR3 runs from the conserved cysteine through the conserved F or W. The D gene is left open where the match is weak. Expanded clones get a size class; other rows say once, few or many, or leave the size out.

TRBJ2-1,.,.,TRBV29-1,CSVLGSGFRNEQFF,TGCAGCGTTCTCGGTTCCGGGTTTAGAAATGAGCAGTTCTTC
TRBJ2-1,.,.,TRBV10-1,CASSELSGGNNEQFF,TGCGCCAGCAGTGAGTTGTCAGGGGGGAACAATGAGCAGTTCTTC
TRBJ2-1,.,.,TRBV15,CATSRQGNEQFF,TGTGCCACCAGCAGACAGGGCAATGAGCAGTTCTTC
TRBJ1-5,.,.,TRBV10-3,CAISAQGQPQHF,TGTGCCATCAGCGCCCAGGGTCAGCCCCAGCATTTT
TRBJ1-2,.,.,TRBV9,CASSLGPGHGYTF,TGTGCCAGCAGCTTAGGGCCAGGTCATGGCTACACCTTC
TRBJ1-1,.,TRBD1,TRBV13,CASSYHRGRITEAFF,TGTGCCAGCAGCTACCATAGGGGGCGGATCACTGAAGCTTTCTTT
TRBJ2-1,.,TRBD2,TRBV2,CASSAASGLASNEQFF,TGTGCCAGCAGTGCCGCCTCGGGACTAGCAAGCAATGAGCAGTTCTTC
TRBJ1-1,.,.,TRBV5-1,CASSSGWGVMNTEAFF,TGCGCCAGCAGCTCGGGGTGGGGGGTCATGAACACTGAAGCTTTCTTT
TRBJ1-5,.,.,TRBV6-5,CASSYSAGYQPQHF,TGTGCCAGCAGTTACTCTGCAGGGTATCAGCCCCAGCATTTT
TRBJ2-3,.,.,TRBV5-1,CASSLDQRGRDTQYF,TGCGCCAGCAGCTTGGATCAAAGAGGCCGGGATACGCAGTATTTT
TRBJ2-2,.,TRBD1,TRBV7-7,CASSFSLRGPNTGELFF,TGTGCTAGCAGCTTTTCCCTCAGGGGGCCGAACACCGGGGAGCTGTTTTTT
TRBJ2-2,.,.,TRBV11-2,CASSLRTDTGELFF,TGTGCCAGCAGCTTGCGGACAGACACCGGGGAGCTGTTTTTT
TRBJ2-3,.,TRBD1,TRBV5-1,CASSSGTATDTQYF,TGCGCCAGCAGCTCCGGGACAGCCACAGATACGCAGTATTTT
TRBJ1-2,.,.,TRBV28,CASSVGVAGAGYTF,TGTGCCAGCAGCGTGGGCGTCGCAGGGGCCGGCTACACCTTC
TRBJ2-5,.,TRBD1,TRBV2,CASVRGQGVKETQYF,TGTGCCAGCGTAAGGGGACAGGGGGTAAAAGAGACCCAGTACTTC
TRBJ2-1,.,.,TRBV5-8,CASAGGSYNEQFF,TGTGCCAGCGCGGGCGGGTCCTACAATGAGCAGTTCTTC
TRBJ2-1,.,.,TRBV4-1,CASTPGPGQNSYNEQFF,TGCGCCAGCACCCCAGGCCCGGGACAAAACTCCTACAATGAGCAGTTCTTC
TRBJ2-3,.,.,TRBV11-3,CASSLMVGSAWDTQYF,TGTGCCAGCAGCCTAATGGTCGGTAGCGCGTGGGATACGCAGTATTTT
TRBJ1-4,.,.,TRBV11-2,CASSLRGARATNEKLFF,TGTGCCAGCAGCTTACGGGGGGCGAGGGCAACTAATGAAAAACTGTTTTTT
TRBJ1-5,once,TRBD1,TRBV6-1,CASSEPQGNQPQHF,TGTGCCAGCAGTGAACCACAGGGGAACCAGCCCCAGCATTTT
TRBJ2-2,.,TRBD2,TRBV11-2,CASSLESAGGPSTGELFF,TGTGCCAGCAGCTTAGAGTCGGCGGGGGGGCCGAGCACCGGGGAGCTGTTTTTT
TRBJ2-7,.,TRBD1,TRBV4-1,CASRPPGQVKEQYF,TGCGCCAGCAGACCCCCGGGACAGGTGAAAGAGCAGTACTTC
TRBJ2-1,.,TRBD1,TRBV15,CATSRDRGLNEQFF,TGTGCCACCAGCAGAGACAGGGGGTTGAATGAGCAGTTCTTC
TRBJ2-1,once,TRBD1,TRBV25-1,CASSVGQGPNEQFF,TGTGCCAGCAGTGTGGGACAGGGACCCAATGAGCAGTTCTTC
TRBJ2-3,.,TRBD2,TRBV19,CASSLPGLAGGLRDTQYF,TGTGCCAGTAGTCTACCGGGACTAGCGGGAGGTCTCCGGGATACGCAGTATTTT
TRBJ2-5,.,TRBD1,TRBV12-5,CASGALTGGVETQYF,TGTGCTAGTGGTGCCCTAACAGGGGGCGTCGAGACCCAGTACTTC
TRBJ2-2,.,.,TRBV28,CASSLAIAASGGELFF,TGTGCCAGCAGTTTGGCGATAGCGGCCTCAGGAGGGGAGCTGTTTTTT
TRBJ2-3,.,.,TRBV27,CASSLWGQNTDTQYF,TGTGCCAGCAGTTTATGGGGCCAAAACACAGATACGCAGTATTTT
TRBJ2-1,.,TRBD2,TRBV19,CASSTLAGDTYNEQFF,TGTGCCAGTAGTACACTAGCGGGAGATACCTACAATGAGCAGTTCTTC
TRBJ1-5,.,.,TRBV27,CASRDRRGGQPQHF,TGTGCCAGCAGAGACCGTAGGGGCGGTCAGCCCCAGCATTTT
TRBJ2-1,.,TRBD2,TRBV4-1,CASSHPSGTSKLSSYNEQFF,TGCGCCAGCAGCCACCCTTCCGGGACTAGTAAACTTAGCTCCTACAATGAGCAGTTCTTC
TRBJ2-4,.,.,TRBV28,CASSLTRQALAKNIQYF,TGTGCCAGCAGTTTAACCAGACAGGCCCTAGCCAAAAACATTCAGTACTTC
TRBJ1-5,.,.,TRBV5-6,CASSPYGRPQHF,TGTGCCAGCAGCCCCTATGGTAGGCCCCAGCATTTT
TRBJ2-1,.,TRBD2,TRBV11-2,CASSVGTSGLNEQFF,TGTGCCAGCAGCGTCGGGACTAGCGGACTCAATGAGCAGTTCTTC
TRBJ1-1,.,TRBD1,TRBV29-1,CSVSEDRGTEAFF,TGCAGCGTTTCAGAGGACAGGGGCACTGAAGCTTTCTTT
TRBJ2-7,.,TRBD2,TRBV5-3,CARSSREGKTDYYEQYF,TGTGCCAGAAGCTCCCGGGAGGGGAAGACGGATTACTACGAGCAGTACTTC
TRBJ2-7,.,TRBD1,TRBV10-3,CAISEPGQGRDEQYF,TGTGCCATCAGTGAGCCCGGACAGGGAAGGGACGAGCAGTACTTC
TRBJ1-5,.,TRBD1,TRBV4-1,CASSQEHRGSPQHF,TGCGCCAGCAGCCAAGAACACAGGGGATCGCCCCAGCATTTT